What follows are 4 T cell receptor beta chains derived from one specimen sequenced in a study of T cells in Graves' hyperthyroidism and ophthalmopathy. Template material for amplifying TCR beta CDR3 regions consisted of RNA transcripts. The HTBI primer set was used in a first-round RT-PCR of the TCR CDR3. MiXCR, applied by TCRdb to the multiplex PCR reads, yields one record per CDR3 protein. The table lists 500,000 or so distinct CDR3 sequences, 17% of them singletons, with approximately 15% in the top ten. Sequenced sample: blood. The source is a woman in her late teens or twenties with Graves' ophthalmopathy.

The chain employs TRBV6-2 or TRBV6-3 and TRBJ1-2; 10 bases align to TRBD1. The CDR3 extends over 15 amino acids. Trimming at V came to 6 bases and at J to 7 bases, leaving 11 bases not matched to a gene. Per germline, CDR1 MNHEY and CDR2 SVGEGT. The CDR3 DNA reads TGTGCCAGCAGCACTTATCCCGGGACAGGGGCTGGCTACACCTTC. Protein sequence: CASSTYPGTGAGYTF.

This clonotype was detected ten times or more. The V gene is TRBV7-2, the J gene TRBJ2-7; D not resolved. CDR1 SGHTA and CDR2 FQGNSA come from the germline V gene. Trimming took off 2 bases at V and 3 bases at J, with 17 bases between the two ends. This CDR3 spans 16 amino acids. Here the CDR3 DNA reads TGTGCCAGCAGCTTAAGGCTTCTCGGCAGGCTCTACGAGCAGTACTTC. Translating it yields CASSLRLLGRLYEQYF. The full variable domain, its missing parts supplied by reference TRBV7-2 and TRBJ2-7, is GAGVSQSPSNKVTEKGKDVELRCDPISGHTALYWYRQSLGQGLEFLIYFQGNSAPDKSGLPSDRFSAERTGGSVSTLTIQRTQQEDSAVYLCASSLRLLGRLYEQYFGPGTRLTVT.

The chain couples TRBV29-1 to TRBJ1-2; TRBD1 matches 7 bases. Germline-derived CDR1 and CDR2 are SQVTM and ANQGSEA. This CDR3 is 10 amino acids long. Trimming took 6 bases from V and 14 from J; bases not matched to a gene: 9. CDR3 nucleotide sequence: TGCAGCGTCCAGGGGGAGGCAGGTACCTTC. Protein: CSVQGEAGTF.

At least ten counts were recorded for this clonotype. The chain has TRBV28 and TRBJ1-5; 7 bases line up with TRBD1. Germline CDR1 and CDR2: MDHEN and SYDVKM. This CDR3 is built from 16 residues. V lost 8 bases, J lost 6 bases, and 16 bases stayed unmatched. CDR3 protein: CASASPTGRGGQPQHF. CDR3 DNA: TGTGCCAGCGCTAGCCCGACAGGGAGGGGAGGTCAGCCCCAGCATTTT.